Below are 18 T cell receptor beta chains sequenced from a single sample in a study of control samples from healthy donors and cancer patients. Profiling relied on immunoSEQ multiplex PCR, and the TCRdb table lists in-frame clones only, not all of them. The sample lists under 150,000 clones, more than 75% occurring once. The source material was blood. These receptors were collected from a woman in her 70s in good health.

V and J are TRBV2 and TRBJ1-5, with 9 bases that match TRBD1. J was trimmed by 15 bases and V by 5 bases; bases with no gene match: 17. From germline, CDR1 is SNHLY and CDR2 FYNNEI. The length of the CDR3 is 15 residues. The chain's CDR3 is CASSYTGTGLSFGHF. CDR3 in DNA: TGTGCCAGCAGTTATACCGGGACAGGGCTGTCGTTTGGGCATTTT.

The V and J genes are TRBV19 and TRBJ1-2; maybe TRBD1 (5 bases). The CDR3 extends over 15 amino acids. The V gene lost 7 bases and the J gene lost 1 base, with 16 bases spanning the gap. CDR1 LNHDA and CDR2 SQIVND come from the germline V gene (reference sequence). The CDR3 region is CASTTRDRFNYGYTF. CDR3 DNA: TGTGCCAGTACTACCCGAGACAGATTTAACTATGGCTACACCTTC.

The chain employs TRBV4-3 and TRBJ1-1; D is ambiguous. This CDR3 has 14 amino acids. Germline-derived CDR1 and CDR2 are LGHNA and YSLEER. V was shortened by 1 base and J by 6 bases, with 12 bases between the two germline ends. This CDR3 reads CASSQAGMGSEAFF. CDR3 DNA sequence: TGCGCCAGCAGCCAAGCGGGGATGGGGTCTGAAGCTTTCTTT.

Written as DNA, the CDR3 is TGTGCCACCAGCAGAGTAGGGCAATCTTGGGACCTCTATGGCTACACCTTC. It encodes CATSRVGQSWDLYGYTF. The rearrangement joins TRBV15 to TRBJ1-2; D may be TRBD1 (5 bases). V shed 1 base and J shed 4 bases, with 19 bases lying between them. CDR1 and CDR2 (germline): LNHNV, YYDKDF (reference sequence). The CDR3 runs to 17 residues.

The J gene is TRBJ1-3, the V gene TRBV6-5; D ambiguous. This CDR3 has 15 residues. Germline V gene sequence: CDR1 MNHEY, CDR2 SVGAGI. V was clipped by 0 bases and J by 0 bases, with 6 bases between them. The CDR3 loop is CASSYSRNSGNTIYF. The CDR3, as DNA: TGTGCCAGCAGTTACTCAAGGAACTCTGGAAACACCATATATTTT.

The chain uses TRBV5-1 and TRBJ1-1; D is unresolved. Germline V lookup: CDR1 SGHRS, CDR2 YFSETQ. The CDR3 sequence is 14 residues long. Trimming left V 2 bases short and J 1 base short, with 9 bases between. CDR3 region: CASSLRQPNTEAFF. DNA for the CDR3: TGCGCCAGCAGCTTAAGGCAGCCGAACACTGAAGCTTTCTTT.

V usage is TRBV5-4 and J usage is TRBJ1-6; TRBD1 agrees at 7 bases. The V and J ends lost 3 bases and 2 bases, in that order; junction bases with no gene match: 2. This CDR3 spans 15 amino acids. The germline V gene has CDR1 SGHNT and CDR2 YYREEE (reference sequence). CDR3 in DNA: TGTGCCAGCAGCTCAGGGGGGGCCTATAATTCACCCCTCCACTTT. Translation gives CASSSGGAYNSPLHF.

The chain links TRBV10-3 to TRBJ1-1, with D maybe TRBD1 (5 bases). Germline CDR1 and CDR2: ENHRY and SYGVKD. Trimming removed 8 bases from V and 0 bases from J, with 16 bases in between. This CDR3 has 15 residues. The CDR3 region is CAIADRDGLNTEAFF. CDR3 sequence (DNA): TGTGCCATCGCGGACCGGGACGGTTTGAACACTGAAGCTTTCTTT.

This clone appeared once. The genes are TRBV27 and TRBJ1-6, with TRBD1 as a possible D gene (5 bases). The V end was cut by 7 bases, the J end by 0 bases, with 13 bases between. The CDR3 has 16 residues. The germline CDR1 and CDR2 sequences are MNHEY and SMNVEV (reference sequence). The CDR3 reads CASISGHPSYNSPLHF. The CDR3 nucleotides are TGTGCCAGCATATCAGGACATCCCTCCTATAATTCACCCCTCCACTTT.

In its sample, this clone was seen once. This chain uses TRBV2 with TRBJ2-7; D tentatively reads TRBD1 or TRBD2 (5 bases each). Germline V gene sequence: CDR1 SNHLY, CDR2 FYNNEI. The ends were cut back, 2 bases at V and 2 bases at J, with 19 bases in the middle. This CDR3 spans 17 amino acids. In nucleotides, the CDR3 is TGTGCCAGCAGTGAACCGTCCTTCACGGGACGAACCTACGAGCAGTACTTC. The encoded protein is CASSEPSFTGRTYEQYF.

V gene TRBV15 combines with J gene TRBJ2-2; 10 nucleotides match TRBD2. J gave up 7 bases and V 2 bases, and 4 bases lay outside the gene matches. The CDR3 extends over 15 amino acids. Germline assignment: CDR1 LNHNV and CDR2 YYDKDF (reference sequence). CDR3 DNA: TGTGCCACCAGCAGAACTGGACTAGCGGACGGGGAGCTGTTTTTT. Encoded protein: CATSRTGLADGELFF.

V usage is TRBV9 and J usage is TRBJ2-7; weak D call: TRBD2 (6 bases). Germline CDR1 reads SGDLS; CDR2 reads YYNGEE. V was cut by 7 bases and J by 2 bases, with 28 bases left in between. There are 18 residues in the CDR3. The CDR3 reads CASPPGVMGPQGAYEQYF. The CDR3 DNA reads TGTGCCAGCCCTCCGGGGGTAATGGGACCCCAAGGGGCCTACGAGCAGTACTTC.

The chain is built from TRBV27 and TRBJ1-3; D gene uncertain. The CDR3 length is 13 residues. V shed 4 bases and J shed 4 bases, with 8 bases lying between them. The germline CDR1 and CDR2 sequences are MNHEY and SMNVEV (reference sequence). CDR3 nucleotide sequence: TGTGCCAGCAGTTCAAGGTCCGGAAACACCATATATTTT. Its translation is CASSSRSGNTIYF.

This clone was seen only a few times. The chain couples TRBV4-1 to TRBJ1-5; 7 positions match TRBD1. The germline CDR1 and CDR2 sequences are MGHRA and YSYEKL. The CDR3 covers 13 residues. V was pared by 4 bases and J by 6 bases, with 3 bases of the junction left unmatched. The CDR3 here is CASSPGTVQPQHF. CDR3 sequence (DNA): TGCGCCAGCAGCCCAGGGACAGTTCAGCCCCAGCATTTT.

As DNA, the CDR3 is TGTGCCAGCAGTTTAGGGTCCCAGCCCCAGCATTTT. Its protein product is CASSLGSQPQHF. The genes are TRBV12-3 or TRBV12-4 and TRBJ1-5; D is ambiguous. This CDR3 has 12 residues. Trimming stripped 1 base from V and 7 bases from J, with 5 bases between.

In nucleotides, the CDR3 is TGTGCCAGCAGTGGGGGGGACATAGCTAACTATGGCTACACCTTC. Encoded protein: CASSGGDIANYGYTF. The chain couples TRBV2 to TRBJ1-2, with D perhaps TRBD1 (6 bases). Germline values: CDR1 SNHLY, CDR2 FYNNEI. The CDR3 extends over 15 amino acids. V was cut by 4 bases and J by 0 bases, with 12 bases left in between.

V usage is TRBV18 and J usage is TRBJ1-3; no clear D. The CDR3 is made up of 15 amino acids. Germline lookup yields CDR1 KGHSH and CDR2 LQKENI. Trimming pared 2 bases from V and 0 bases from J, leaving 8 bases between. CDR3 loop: CASSPGDYSGNTIYF. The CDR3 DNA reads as TGTGCCAGCTCACCAGGCGACTACTCTGGAAACACCATATATTTT. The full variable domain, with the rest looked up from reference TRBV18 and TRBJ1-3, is NAGVMQNPRHLVRRRGQEARLRCSPMKGHSHVYWYRQLPEEGLKFMVYLQKENIIDESGMPKERFSAEFPKEGPSILRIQQVVRGDSAAYFCASSPGDYSGNTIYFGEGSWLTVV.

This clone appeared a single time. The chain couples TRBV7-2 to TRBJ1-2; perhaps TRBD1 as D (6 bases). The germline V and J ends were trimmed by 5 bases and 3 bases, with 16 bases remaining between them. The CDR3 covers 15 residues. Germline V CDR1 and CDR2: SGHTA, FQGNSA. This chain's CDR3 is CASSPEPGGHYGYTF. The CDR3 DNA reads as TGTGCCAGCAGCCCCGAACCCGGGGGCCACTATGGCTACACCTTC.